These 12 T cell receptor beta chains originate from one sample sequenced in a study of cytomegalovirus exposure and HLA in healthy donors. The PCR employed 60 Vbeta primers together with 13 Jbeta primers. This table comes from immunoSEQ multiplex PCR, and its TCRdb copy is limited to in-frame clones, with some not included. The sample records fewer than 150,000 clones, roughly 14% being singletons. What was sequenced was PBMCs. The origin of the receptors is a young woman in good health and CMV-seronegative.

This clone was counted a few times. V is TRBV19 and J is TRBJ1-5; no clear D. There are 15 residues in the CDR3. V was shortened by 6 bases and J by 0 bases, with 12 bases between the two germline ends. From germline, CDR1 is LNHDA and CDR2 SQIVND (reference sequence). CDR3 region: CASRGEPYSNQPQHF. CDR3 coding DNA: TGTGCCAGTAGGGGAGAGCCTTATAGCAATCAGCCCCAGCATTTT.

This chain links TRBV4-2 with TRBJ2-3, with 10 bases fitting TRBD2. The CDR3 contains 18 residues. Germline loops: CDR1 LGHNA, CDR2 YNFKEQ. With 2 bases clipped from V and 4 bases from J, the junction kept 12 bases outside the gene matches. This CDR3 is CASSQNGASGGGADTQYF. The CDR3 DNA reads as TGTGCCAGCAGCCAAAACGGGGCTAGCGGGGGAGGGGCAGATACGCAGTATTTT.

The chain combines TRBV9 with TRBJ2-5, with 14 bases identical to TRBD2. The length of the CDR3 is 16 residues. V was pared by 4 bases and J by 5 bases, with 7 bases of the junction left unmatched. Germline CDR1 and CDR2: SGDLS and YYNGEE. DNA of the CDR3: TGTGCCAGCAGCCCGGGACTAGCGGGGGCCCTGGAGACCCAGTACTTC. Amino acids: CASSPGLAGALETQYF.

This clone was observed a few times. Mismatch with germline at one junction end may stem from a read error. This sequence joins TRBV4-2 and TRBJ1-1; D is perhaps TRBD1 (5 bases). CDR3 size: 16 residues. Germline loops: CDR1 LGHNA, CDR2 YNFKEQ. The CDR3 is CASSQGSIDSDTEAFF. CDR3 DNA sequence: TGTGCCAGCAGCCAAGGTAGTATTGACAGCGACACAGAAGCTTTCTTT.

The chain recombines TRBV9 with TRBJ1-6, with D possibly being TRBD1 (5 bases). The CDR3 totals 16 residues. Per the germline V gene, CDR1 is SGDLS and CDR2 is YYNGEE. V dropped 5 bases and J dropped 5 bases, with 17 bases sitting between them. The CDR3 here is CASSRGGGNNNSPLHF. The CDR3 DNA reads TGTGCCAGCAGTCGTGGGGGGGGGAACAATAATTCACCCCTCCACTTT.

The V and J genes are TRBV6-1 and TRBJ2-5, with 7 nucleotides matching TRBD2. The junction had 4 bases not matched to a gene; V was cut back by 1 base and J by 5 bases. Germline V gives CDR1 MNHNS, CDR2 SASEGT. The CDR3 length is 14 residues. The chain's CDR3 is CASSEGWGGETQYF. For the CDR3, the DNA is TGTGCCAGCAGTGAAGGGTGGGGAGGGGAGACCCAGTACTTC.

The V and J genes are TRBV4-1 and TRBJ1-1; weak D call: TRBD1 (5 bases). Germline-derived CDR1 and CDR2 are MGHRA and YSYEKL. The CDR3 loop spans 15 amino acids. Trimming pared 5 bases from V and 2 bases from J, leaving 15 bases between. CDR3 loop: CASSGAPGSNTEAFF. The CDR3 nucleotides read TGCGCCAGCAGCGGGGCCCCGGGTTCAAACACTGAAGCTTTCTTT.

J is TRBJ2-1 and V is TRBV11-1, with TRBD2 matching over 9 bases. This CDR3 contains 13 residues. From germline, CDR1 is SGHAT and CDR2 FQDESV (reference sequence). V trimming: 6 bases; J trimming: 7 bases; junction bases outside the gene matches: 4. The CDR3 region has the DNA TGTGCCAGCAGGAAGCGGGGGGCTAATGAGCAGTTCTTC. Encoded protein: CASRKRGANEQFF.

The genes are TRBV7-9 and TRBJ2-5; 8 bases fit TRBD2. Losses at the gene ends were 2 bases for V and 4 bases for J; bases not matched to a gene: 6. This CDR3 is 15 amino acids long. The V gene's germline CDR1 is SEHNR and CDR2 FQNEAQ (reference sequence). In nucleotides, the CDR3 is TGTGCCAGCAGCTTATTCGGGAGGGCCGGAGAGACCCAGTACTTC. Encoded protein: CASSLFGRAGETQYF. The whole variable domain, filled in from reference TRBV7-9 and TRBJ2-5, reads DTGVSQNPRHKITKRGQNVTFRCDPISEHNRLYWYRQTLGQGPEFLTYFQNEAQLEKSRLLSDRFSAERPKGSFSTLEIQRTEQGDSAMYLCASSLFGRAGETQYFGPGTRLLVL.

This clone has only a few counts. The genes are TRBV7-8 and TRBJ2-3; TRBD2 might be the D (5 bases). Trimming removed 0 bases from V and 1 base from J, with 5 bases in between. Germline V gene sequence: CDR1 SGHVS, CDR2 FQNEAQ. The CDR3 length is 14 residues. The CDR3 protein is CASSLASGTDTQYF. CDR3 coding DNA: TGTGCCAGCAGCTTAGCTAGCGGCACAGATACGCAGTATTTT. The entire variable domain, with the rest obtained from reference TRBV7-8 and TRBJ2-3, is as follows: GAGVSQSPRYKVAKRGQDVALRCDPISGHVSLFWYQQALGQGPEFLTYFQNEAQLDKSGLPSDRFFAERPEGSVSTLKIQRTQQEDSAVYLCASSLASGTDTQYFGPGTRLTVL.

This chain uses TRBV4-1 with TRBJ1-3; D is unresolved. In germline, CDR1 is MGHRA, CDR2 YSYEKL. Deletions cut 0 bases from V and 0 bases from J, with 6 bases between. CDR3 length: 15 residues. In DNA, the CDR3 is TGCGCCAGCAGCCAAGATCCGGGCTCTGGAAACACCATATATTTT. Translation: CASSQDPGSGNTIYF.

The CDR3 DNA is TGCGCCAGCAGCCAGGCAACTAGTTATCCTCAAAATGAGCAGTTCTTC. Translation gives CASSQATSYPQNEQFF. The chain is built from TRBV4-1 and TRBJ2-1, with TRBD2 as a possible D gene (5 bases). This CDR3 is built from 16 residues. CDR1 and CDR2 from the germline V gene are MGHRA and YSYEKL. V gave up 3 bases and J gave up 7 bases, with 19 bases separating them.